A selection of T cell receptor beta chains follows, all from one sample in a study of human T cells and chemical hapten exposure. MiXCR, applied by TCRdb to the RACE reads, yields one record per CDR3 protein. In the table there are about 170,000 distinct CDR3 sequences, roughly 25% of which are singletons. The sample in question was whole blood, obtained in connection with sensitization to the hapten diphenylcyclopropenone (DPC). The receptor set was obtained from a woman aged 18-30 years with alopecia areata. Some clones in this sample may be carry-over from other donors' samples. The conserved cysteine and the conserved F or W are not part of the CDR3 here. D genes are given only for firm matches.

j_call v_call d_call cdr3_aa
TRBJ2-1 TRBV27 NA ASRHRDMAWDEQF
TRBJ1-2 TRBV29-1 NA SVEVGRAGYT
TRBJ2-7 TRBV5-1 TRBD2 ASSRDGGRPPGEQY
TRBJ2-5 TRBV29-1 TRBD2 SAPLAGAQETQY
TRBJ2-1 TRBV6-6 TRBD1 ASSYSDREVQF
TRBJ1-6 TRBV3-1 NA ASSRGGTPLH
TRBJ2-1 TRBV19 TRBD1 ASSIETGVSYNEQF
TRBJ2-1 TRBV5-1 NA ASSLNLEQF
TRBJ2-5 TRBV4-1 TRBD1 ASSLRQGVQETQY
TRBJ1-2 TRBV29-1 NA SVDGGAYGYT
TRBJ2-1 TRBV2 TRBD2 ASSRTSGNYEQF
TRBJ2-1 TRBV29-1 NA SAPDRYNEQF
TRBJ2-1 TRBV9 NA ASSVASGVNEQF
TRBJ1-1 TRBV7-2 TRBD1 VSSRQGYTEAF
TRBJ2-2 TRBV27 NA ASSLRSLGSTGELF
TRBJ2-3 TRBV7-2 TRBD2 ASSLPGGLALDTQY
TRBJ2-7 TRBV7-2 NA ASSLIANEQY
TRBJ2-3 TRBV11-1 NA ASSLSQGSHLDTQY
TRBJ2-1 TRBV7-2 NA ASSLDYNEQF
TRBJ2-7 TRBV4-3 NA ASSQAPGQLYEQY
TRBJ1-1 TRBV27 NA ASSRTAVNTEAF